These 10 T cell receptor beta chains were all obtained from the same sample, sequenced in a study of T cell responses to AZD1222 COVID-19 vaccine. Sequencing was performed with immunoSEQ multiplex PCR; in TCRdb, only in-frame clones are kept and a portion is missing. The table records 86,000 or so clones, 85% to 90% of them present only once. This material consisted of peripheral blood, taken 28 days after the second AZD1222 dose. Source of these receptors: an adult who received the AZD1222 COVID-19 vaccine.

V usage is TRBV11-2 and J usage is TRBJ2-5, with D unresolved. The CDR3 length is 12 residues. Between the trimmed V and J ends, which lost 6 bases and 7 bases, there was a span of 12 bases. Per germline, CDR1 SGHAT and CDR2 FQNNGV. CDR3 DNA: TGTGCCAGCAGGCGGACCGAGGCGACCCAGTACTTC. Translated, it gives CASRRTEATQYF.

The chain combines TRBV4-2 with TRBJ1-2, with 7 bases that match TRBD1. This CDR3 is built from 15 residues. V gave up 3 bases and J gave up 8 bases; unmatched junction bases: 12. In germline, CDR1 is LGHNA, CDR2 YNFKEQ. The CDR3, as DNA: TGTGCCAGCAGCCAGGTTACCGACAGGGCCGGGGGCTACACCTTC. This gives the protein CASSQVTDRAGGYTF.

This rearrangement joins TRBV28 to TRBJ2-7, with 8 bases fitting TRBD2. V lost 4 bases, J lost 4 bases, and 9 bases stayed unmatched. The germline gives CDR1 MDHEN, CDR2 SYDVKM. The CDR3 has 15 amino acids. The CDR3 DNA reads as TGTGCCAGCAGTTCCCCCGGGTCGGGAGGGTACGAGCAGTACTTC. Translating it yields CASSSPGSGGYEQYF.

The V gene is TRBV30, the J gene TRBJ2-7; tentatively, D is TRBD2 (5 bases). Trimming removed 0 bases from V and 6 bases from J, with 12 bases in between. Germline values: CDR1 GTSNPN, CDR2 SVGIG (reference sequence). This CDR3 has 13 amino acids. In DNA, the CDR3 is TGTGCCTGGAGTGTCGCGGGTGTCGGCGAGCAGTACTTC. As protein: CAWSVAGVGEQYF.

The chain carries TRBV10-3 and TRBJ1-1, with D possibly TRBD1 on 5 matching bases. The CDR3 runs 14 residues. CDR1 and CDR2 from the germline V gene are ENHRY and SYGVKD. Trimming cost V 4 bases and J 4 bases, with 13 bases left between them. CDR3 sequence (DNA): TGTGCCATCAGTGCCGGGGGATTTGTCACTGAAGCTTTCTTT. It codes for CAISAGGFVTEAFF.

The chain is built from TRBV15 and TRBJ2-7; D possibly corresponds to TRBD1 (6 bases). This CDR3 is built from 15 residues. Looked up from germline, CDR1 is LNHNV and CDR2 is YYDKDF (reference sequence). The V gene lost 0 bases and the J gene lost 3 bases, with 12 bases spanning the gap. CDR3 sequence: CATSRETGRRYEQYF. CDR3 bases: TGTGCCACCAGCAGAGAGACAGGACGGCGCTACGAGCAGTACTTC.

J is TRBJ2-4 and V is TRBV25-1; D is possibly TRBD2 (5 bases). Deletions cut 0 bases from V and 4 bases from J, with 10 bases between. CDR1 and CDR2 from the germline V gene are MGHDK and SYGVNS. The length of the CDR3 is 15 residues. In DNA, the CDR3 is TGTGCCAGCAGTGAATACGGGGAAGGAAAAAACATTCAGTACTTC. This encodes CASSEYGEGKNIQYF. The complete variable domain, with remaining parts taken from reference TRBV25-1 and TRBJ2-4, reads EADIYQTPRYLVIGTGKKITLECSQTMGHDKMYWYQQDPGMELHLIHYSYGVNSTEKGDLSSESTVSRIRTEHFPLTLESARPSHTSQYLCASSEYGEGKNIQYFGAGTRLSVL.

In nucleotides, the CDR3 is TGTGCCAGCAGCACCGGGGACTACGAGCAGTACTTC. It is translated as CASSTGDYEQYF. The V call is TRBV13, the J call TRBJ2-7; tentative D call: TRBD2 (5 bases). The CDR3 spans 12 residues. Germline V gives CDR1 PRHDT, CDR2 FYEKMQ (reference sequence). V gave up 5 bases and J gave up 3 bases, with 8 bases separating them.

The chain is built from TRBV9 and TRBJ2-7; D may be TRBD2 (6 bases). V gave up 3 bases and J gave up 5 bases, with 18 bases separating them. The CDR3 runs to 15 residues. Germline V gene data show CDR1 as SGDLS and CDR2 as YYNGEE. CDR3 sequence: CASSGPTSMSHEQYF. Here the CDR3 DNA reads TGTGCCAGCAGCGGACCAACTAGCATGAGTCACGAGCAGTACTTC.

The gene calls are TRBV6-5 and TRBJ1-2; D is undetermined. The CDR3 is 15 amino acids. Deletions cut 6 bases from V and 3 bases from J, with 17 bases between. Germline assignment: CDR1 MNHEY and CDR2 SVGAGI. Here the CDR3 DNA reads TGTGCCAGCAGCCAAGGGCCCGTGGAATACTATGGCTACACCTTC. Amino acid sequence: CASSQGPVEYYGYTF.